Listed below are T cell receptor beta chains from one sample, sequenced in a study of cytomegalovirus exposure and HLA in healthy donors. This table comes from immunoSEQ multiplex PCR, and its TCRdb copy is limited to in-frame clones, with some not included. The table has about 110,000 clones, roughly 80% seen once. Sample: PBMCs. The receptors were gathered from a man in his sixties in good health and CMV-seronegative. Each CDR3 is given with its conserved first and last residue. A D gene is named only where the DNA matches it firmly. Rows give clone size only sometimes, using once, few, many, or a class for an expanded clone.

clone_size d_call j_call v_call cdr3_aa cdr3_nt
once NA TRBJ1-2 TRBV29-1 CSVGGGGNYGYTF TGCAGCGTTGGGGGTGGGGGGAACTATGGCTACACCTTC
NA TRBD1 TRBJ1-6 TRBV6-6 CASSWTGLNSPLHF TGTGCCAGCAGTTGGACAGGACTAAACTCACCCCTCCACTTT
NA TRBD1 TRBJ1-3 TRBV5-5 CASSLQGEDTIYF TGTGCCAGCAGCTTGCAGGGGGAGGACACCATATATTTT
once TRBD1 TRBJ2-3 TRBV2 CASSPGQGGYTQYF TGTGCCAGCAGTCCCGGACAGGGCGGGTATACGCAGTATTTT
NA NA TRBJ1-3 TRBV7-2 CASSSRGLTNTIYF TGTGCCAGCAGCTCACGGGGTCTAACAAACACCATATATTTT
NA NA TRBJ1-2 TRBV19 CASSTGTTPYGYTF TGTGCCAGTAGTACCGGGACAACCCCGTATGGCTACACCTTC
NA NA TRBJ1-4 TRBV30 CAWGVPGHQLFF TGTGCCTGGGGGGTGCCGGGACACCAACTGTTTTTT
NA NA TRBJ1-5 TRBV9 CASSVGLGSNQPQHF TGTGCCAGCAGCGTCGGACTTGGGAGCAATCAGCCCCAGCATTTT
NA TRBD1 TRBJ2-3 TRBV25-1 CASSPDRGWGTDTQYF TGTGCCAGCAGCCCTGACAGGGGCTGGGGCACAGATACGCAGTATTTT
NA TRBD1 TRBJ1-1 TRBV10-3 CAISDAGTGGFEAFF TGTGCCATCAGTGACGCCGGGACAGGGGGCTTTGAAGCTTTCTTT
NA TRBD1 TRBJ1-2 TRBV9 CASSPAGTEYGYTF TGTGCCAGCAGCCCCGCCGGGACAGAATATGGCTACACCTTC
few NA TRBJ2-1 TRBV6-6 CASSDWRDYNEQFF TGTGCCAGCAGTGATTGGAGGGACTACAATGAGCAGTTCTTC
NA NA TRBJ1-5 TRBV2 CASSEGSLAYQPQHF TGTGCCAGCAGCGAGGGCAGCCTAGCTTATCAGCCCCAGCATTTT
few NA TRBJ1-6 TRBV4-2 CASSQEVQGNSPLHF TGTGCCAGCAGCCAAGAAGTTCAGGGAAATTCACCCCTCCACTTT
NA NA TRBJ1-3 TRBV7-9 CASSSRVSGNTIYF TGTGCCAGCAGCTCGCGCGTCTCTGGAAACACCATATATTTT
NA NA TRBJ2-2 TRBV15 CATSPSPRPTATGELFF TGTGCCACCAGCCCCTCGCCGCGGCCCACGGCCACCGGGGAGCTGTTTTTT
NA NA TRBJ1-3 TRBV5-1 CASSPDTPQSTGTIYF TGCGCCAGCAGCCCCGACACTCCTCAATCTACTGGCACCATATATTTT
NA TRBD2 TRBJ2-1 TRBV6-4 CASSQTSGDHNEQFF TGTGCCAGCAGCCAGACTAGCGGGGACCACAATGAGCAGTTCTTC
few NA TRBJ1-6 TRBV4-3 CASSQVGGGFRLNSPLHF TGCGCCAGCAGCCAAGTGGGGGGGGGATTCAGATTGAATTCACCCCTCCACTTT
NA TRBD1 TRBJ2-7 TRBV29-1 CSFRGQGAYEQYF TGCAGCTTCAGGGGACAGGGGGCGTACGAGCAGTACTTC
NA TRBD1 TRBJ1-1 TRBV5-6 CASSSLMGQGLTEAFF TGTGCCAGCAGCTCTCTTATGGGACAGGGGCTCACTGAAGCTTTCTTT
NA NA TRBJ1-1 TRBV28 CASTLRAGPTEAFF TGTGCCAGCACCCTTCGTGCAGGGCCAACTGAAGCTTTCTTT
NA TRBD1 TRBJ1-2 TRBV11-2 CASSFRGQGGYGYTF TGTGCCAGCAGCTTTAGGGGACAGGGAGGCTATGGCTACACCTTC
NA TRBD2 TRBJ2-5 TRBV29-1 CSNTLFGRGGAETQYF TGCAGCAACACCCTTTTTGGGCGGGGGGGCGCAGAGACCCAGTACTTC
few TRBD2 TRBJ2-7 TRBV6-8 CASTCFGGGYGEQYF TGTGCCAGCACCTGCTTTGGCGGGGGGTACGGCGAGCAGTACTTC
NA TRBD1 TRBJ1-6 TRBV27 CASSFSGRAGGNSPLHF TGTGCCAGCAGTTTTTCCGGACGGGCAGGGGGTAATTCACCCCTCCACTTT
NA NA TRBJ1-6 TRBV7-9 CASSPQGGNSPLHF TGTGCCAGCAGCCCACAGGGTGGGAATTCACCCCTCCACTTT
NA TRBD1 TRBJ2-2 TRBV4-3 CASSQDRGPTGELFF TGCGCCAGCAGCCAGGACAGGGGGCCCACCGGGGAGCTGTTTTTT